This is a list of T cell receptor beta chains from one sample in a study of post-analysis software for immune sequencing data. TCRdb re-called the PCR reads through MiXCR, storing one row per CDR3 protein. This sample has hundreds of thousands of distinct CDR3 sequences, with roughly three fifths found just once. Sample: blood. The receptors were sampled from a girl aged 2-10 years with multiple sclerosis. The CDR3 runs from the conserved cysteine through the conserved F or W.

v_call,j_call,cdr3_aa
TRBV20-1,TRBJ1-1,CSARDPRVTEAFF
TRBV20-1,TRBJ2-1,CSARDTSGDEQFF
TRBV15,TRBJ2-1,CATSRDASVRDEQFF
TRBV7-2,TRBJ1-5,CASSLQGGGNQPQHF
TRBV21-1,TRBJ2-7,CASSERHLYEQYF
TRBV20-1,TRBJ2-1,CSAVPTSGFLSNEQFF
TRBV7-2,TRBJ2-3,CASSLDMTTDTQYF
TRBV5-1,TRBJ2-1,CASSASGTNYNEQFF
TRBV12-3/TRBV12-4,TRBJ2-7,CASSPGLALYGQYF
TRBV18,TRBJ2-5,CASSPPTSVAGGQETQYF
TRBV20-1,TRBJ1-5,CSAFYRASNQPQHF
TRBV20-1,TRBJ1-2,CSARDPQGYYGYTF
TRBV29-1,TRBJ1-2,CSVDSSTNYGYTF
TRBV6-1,TRBJ1-1,CADDRVNTEAFF
TRBV28,TRBJ1-1,CASSSAATGEGTEAFF
TRBV24-1,TRBJ2-7,CATSGPQRQGIYEQYF
TRBV11-2,TRBJ2-3,CASSKDRGLITDTQYF
TRBV5-1,TRBJ2-7,CASSAVDRGRSYEQYF
TRBV10-3,TRBJ1-2,CAISEGTGGVNYGYTF
TRBV28,TRBJ2-1,CASRRTSGSFNEQFF
TRBV29-1,TRBJ2-5,CSVELGLQETQYF
TRBV7-9,TRBJ1-2,CASSSRTGSIDTF
TRBV29-1,TRBJ1-2,CSVERDYGYTF
TRBV9,TRBJ2-7,CASSRTGANEQYF
TRBV6-2/TRBV6-3,TRBJ2-7,CASSYGAPYAYEQYF
TRBV6-5,TRBJ2-7,CASSSLAGGSTYEQYF
TRBV24-1,TRBJ2-7,CATSDLPPLGRSYEQYF
TRBV6-2/TRBV6-3,TRBJ2-1,CASSPDVPGPHEQFF
TRBV27,TRBJ1-2,CASSITPGNYGYTF
TRBV20-1,TRBJ2-4,CSARDRRDLAKNIQYF
TRBV6-5,TRBJ2-3,CASRPTGGGDTQYF
TRBV21-1,TRBJ1-1,CASSKHVGARNTEAFF
TRBV28,TRBJ1-2,CASSLRSLDRGHGYTF